This T cell receptor (beta chain) was documented in a study of blood T cell repertoires in COVID-19. In the study overall: There were acute and convalescent COVID-19 samples, and they came from the United States, Italy and Spain. The cDNA or gDNA used as material had been derived from T cells, B-cell-depleted T cells, or PBMCs.

In the original workflow: Estimated nucleated cell counts came from reference gene primer amplification. The protocol was immunoSEQ multiplex PCR, while the TCRdb copy is restricted to in-frame clones and leaves out a portion. D and trimming come from the DNA, and the V and J calls and clone size come from that table. The data hold fewer than 250,000 clones, with about 85% observed a single time. Per the germline V gene, CDR1 is SGHTA and CDR2 is FQGNSA. After removal of 11 bases from V and 3 bases from J, the junction contained 8 bases not matched to a gene. The CDR3 extends over 14 amino acids. Sequencing was carried out using peripheral blood. This chain joins TRBV7-2 and TRBJ1-3; TRBD1 matches at 9 bases. The TCR comes from a woman aged 55-70 years with active or convalescent COVID-19. CDR3: CAATGTGLGNTIYF. The CDR3 coding sequence is TGTGCCGCAACCGGGACAGGGCTTGGAAACACCATATATTTT.